This note documents a single T cell receptor beta chain sequence. Antigen specificity is unknown. TCRdb redid the calling of the 5' RACE reads with MiXCR, one entry per CDR3 protein. The table shows a few hundred thousand distinct CDR3 sequences, with roughly a quarter occurring only once. This CDR3 has 15 amino acids. V lost 5 bases and J lost 3, with 17 bases in between. CDR1 and CDR2 (germline): MDHEN, SYDVKM. This specimen belongs to a study of T-cell memory formation after mild COVID-19. Study-wide points: Pre-infection memory carried some responding clones, suggesting that cross-reactive memory joined. The main location of contracting CD4+ clones was CM and EM, and that of contracting CD8+ clones was EMRA.

The sequence was collected from an adult woman who had mild COVID-19 (a few samples of this study predate the infection). Cell type and time point are not known. The material sequenced was PBMCs or a T cell subset sorted from them (not recorded which). This chain uses TRBV28 with TRBJ2-7; D perhaps matches TRBD1 (6 bases). The CDR3, as DNA: TGTGCCAGCAGTCCCACAGGGTCGACCTTCTACGAGCAGTACTTC. Translation gives CASSPTGSTFYEQYF.